This entry features one T cell receptor (beta chain) sequence. There are 10 residues in the CDR3. The table came from immunoSEQ multiplex PCR; TCRdb's copy has only in-frame clones and leaves some out. The sample contains roughly 700,000 clones, around 89% of which appear only once. This specimen comes from a study of blood T cell repertoires in COVID-19. For the study at large: PBMCs, B-cell-depleted T cells, or T cells provided the cDNA or gDNA that made up the material.

The chain carries TRBV21-1 and TRBJ2-4; the D call in the table, TRBD2, was not verified against the DNA. TRBV21-1 is a pseudogene locus. The sequence was collected from a woman between 18 and 30 years old with acute or convalescent COVID-19. The specimen was peripheral blood. CDR3 nucleotides: TGTGCCAGGAGAAAAAACATTCAGTACTTC. This translates into CARRKNIQYF.